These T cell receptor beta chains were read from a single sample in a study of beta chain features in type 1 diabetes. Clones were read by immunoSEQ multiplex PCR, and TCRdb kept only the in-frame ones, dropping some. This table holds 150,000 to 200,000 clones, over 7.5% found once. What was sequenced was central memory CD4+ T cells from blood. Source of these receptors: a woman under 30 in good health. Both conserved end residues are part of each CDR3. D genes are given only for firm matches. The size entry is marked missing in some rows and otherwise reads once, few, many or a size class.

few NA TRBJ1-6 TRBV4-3 CASSQVGGGHSPLHF TGCGCCAGCAGCCAAGTCGGGGGGGGGCATTCACCCCTCCACTTT
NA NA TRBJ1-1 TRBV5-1 CASSLDSGKTEAFF TGCGCCAGCAGCTTGGACTCGGGGAAGACTGAAGCTTTCTTT
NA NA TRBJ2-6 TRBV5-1 CASSIGGSGANVLTF TGCGCCAGCAGCATAGGGGGCTCTGGGGCCAACGTCCTGACTTTC
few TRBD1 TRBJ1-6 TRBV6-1 CASSVTGTANSPLHF TGTGCCAGCAGCGTTACCGGGACAGCTAATTCACCCCTCCACTTT
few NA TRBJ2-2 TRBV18 CASSAILLATGELFF TGTGCCAGCTCAGCCATCCTCCTAGCCACCGGGGAGCTGTTTTTT
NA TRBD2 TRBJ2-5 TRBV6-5 CASTERGDRETQYF TGTGCCAGCACTGAGCGGGGGGATCGAGAGACCCAGTACTTC
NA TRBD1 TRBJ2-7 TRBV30 CAWSASPGQGFYEQYF TGTGCCTGGAGTGCATCCCCCGGACAGGGATTCTACGAGCAGTACTTC
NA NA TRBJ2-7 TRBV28 CASSLGRYEQYF TGTGCCAGCAGTTTAGGCCGATACGAGCAGTACTTC
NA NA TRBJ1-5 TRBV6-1 CASTEGDQPQHF TGTGCCAGCACCGAGGGGGATCAGCCCCAGCATTTT
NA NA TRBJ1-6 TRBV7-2 CASSFLRDSPLHF TGTGCCAGCAGCTTTCTCAGGGATTCACCCCTCCACTTT
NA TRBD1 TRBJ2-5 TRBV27 CASSLRQGETQYF TGTGCCAGCAGTCTCCGACAGGGGGAGACCCAGTACTTC
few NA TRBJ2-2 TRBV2 CASSETGEDTGELFF TGTGCCAGCAGTGAGACGGGAGAGGACACCGGGGAGCTGTTTTTT
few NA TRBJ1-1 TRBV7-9 CASSPDSEAFF TGTGCCAGCAGCCCGGACAGTGAAGCTTTCTTT
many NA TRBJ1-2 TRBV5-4 CASSPGGFNYGYTF TGTGCCAGCAGCCCCGGGGGGTTTAACTATGGCTACACCTTC
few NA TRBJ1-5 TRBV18 CASSPGGNQPQHF TGTGCCAGCTCACCAGGCGGGAATCAGCCCCAGCATTTT
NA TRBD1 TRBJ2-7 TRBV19 CASSGGDRSYEQYF TGTGCCAGTAGTGGAGGGGACAGGTCCTACGAGCAGTACTTC
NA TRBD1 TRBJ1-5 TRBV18 CASSERTGTQPQHF TGTGCCAGCTCAGAACGGACAGGAACCCAGCCCCAGCATTTT
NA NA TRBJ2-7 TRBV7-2 CASSYDSSSSYEQYF TGTGCCAGCAGCTACGACAGTAGTAGCTCCTACGAGCAGTACTTC
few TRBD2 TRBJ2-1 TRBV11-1 CASSFTSGTYNEQFF TGTGCCAGCAGCTTTACTAGCGGAACCTACAATGAGCAGTTCTTC
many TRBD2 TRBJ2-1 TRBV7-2 CASRLAGSSYNEQFF TGTGCCAGCAGACTAGCGGGAAGCTCCTACAATGAGCAGTTCTTC
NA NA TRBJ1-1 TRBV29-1 CSVDRETAYRSNTEAFF TGCAGCGTCGACAGAGAGACAGCTTATAGATCGAACACTGAAGCTTTCTTT
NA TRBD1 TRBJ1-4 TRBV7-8 CASSLRDRGEKLFF TGTGCCAGCAGCTTACGAGACAGGGGTGAAAAACTGTTTTTT
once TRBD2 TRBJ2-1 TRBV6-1 CASSAGTSGYNEQFF TGTGCCAGCAGCGCCGGGACTAGCGGTTACAATGAGCAGTTCTTC
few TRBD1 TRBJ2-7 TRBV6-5 CASSSTGDTGEQYF TGTGCCAGCAGTTCTACAGGGGATACGGGCGAGCAGTACTTC
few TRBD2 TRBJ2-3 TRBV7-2 CASSQGVAGRGDTQYF TGTGCCAGCAGCCAGGGAGTAGCGGGCCGCGGAGATACGCAGTATTTT
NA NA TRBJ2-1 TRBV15 CATSRPGRGNEQFF TGTGCCACCAGCAGACCGGGACGGGGGAATGAGCAGTTCTTC
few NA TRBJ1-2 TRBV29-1 CSVASPENTF TGCAGCGTTGCCTCCCCGGAGAACACCTTC
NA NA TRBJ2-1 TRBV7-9 CASSLGGGNEQFF TGTGCCAGCAGCTTAGGTGGGGGGAATGAGCAGTTCTTC
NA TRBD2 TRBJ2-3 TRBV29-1 CSVALGTTSDTQYF TGCAGCGTAGCCTTGGGGACTACTTCAGATACGCAGTATTTT
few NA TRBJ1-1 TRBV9 CASSVAPGREAFF TGTGCCAGCAGCGTAGCGCCGGGTCGGGAGGCTTTCTTT